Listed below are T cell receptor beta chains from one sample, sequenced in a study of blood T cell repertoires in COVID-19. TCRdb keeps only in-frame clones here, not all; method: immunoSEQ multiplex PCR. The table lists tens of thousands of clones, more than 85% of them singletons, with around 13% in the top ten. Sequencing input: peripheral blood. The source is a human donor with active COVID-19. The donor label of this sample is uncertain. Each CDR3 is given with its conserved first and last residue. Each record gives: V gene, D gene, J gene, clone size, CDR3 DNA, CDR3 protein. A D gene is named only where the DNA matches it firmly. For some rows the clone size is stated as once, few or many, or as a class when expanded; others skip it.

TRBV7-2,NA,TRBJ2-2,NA,TGTGCCAGCAGCTTAGTCTGGGGGCACACCGGGGAGCTGTTTTTT,CASSLVWGHTGELFF
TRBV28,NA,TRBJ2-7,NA,TGTGCCAGCAGTTTAGGAGGAGGAATGTACGAGCAGTACTTC,CASSLGGGMYEQYF
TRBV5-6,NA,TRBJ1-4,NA,TGTGCCAGCAGCTTGGTAGGAGGGAGAGAAAAACTGTTTTTT,CASSLVGGREKLFF
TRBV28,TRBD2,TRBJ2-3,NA,TGTGCCAGCGTATCACTAGCGGGAGTGCAAGATACGCAGTATTTT,CASVSLAGVQDTQYF
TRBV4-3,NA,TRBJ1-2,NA,TGCGCCAGCAGCCAAGATCTTGGGGGGGCTGGCTATGGCTACACCTTC,CASSQDLGGAGYGYTF
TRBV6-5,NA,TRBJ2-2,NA,TGTGCCAGCGCCGGACAGTACACCGGGGAGCTGTTTTTT,CASAGQYTGELFF
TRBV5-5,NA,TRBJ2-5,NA,TGTGCCAGCAGCGCAACAGGAAGCCAAGAGACCCAGTACTTC,CASSATGSQETQYF
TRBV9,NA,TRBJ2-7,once,TGTGCCAGCAGCGTTGTGGGAGAACCCTACGAGCAGTACTTC,CASSVVGEPYEQYF
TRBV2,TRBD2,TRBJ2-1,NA,TGTGCCAGCAGTGACGTAGCGGGAGCAGGTAATGAGCAGTTCTTC,CASSDVAGAGNEQFF
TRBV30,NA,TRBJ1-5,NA,TGTGCCTGGAGTTCAGATAGCAATCAGCCCCAGCATTTT,CAWSSDSNQPQHF
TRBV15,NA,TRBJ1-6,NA,TGTGCCACCAGCAGAGGCCCCGACAGTTACAATTCACCCCTCCACTTT,CATSRGPDSYNSPLHF
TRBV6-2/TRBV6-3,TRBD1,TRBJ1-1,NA,TGTGCCAGCAGTTACGGGGCAGGGGGCGGCACTGAAGCTTTCTTT,CASSYGAGGGTEAFF
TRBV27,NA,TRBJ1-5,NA,TGTGCCAGCAGCCAAGAGGCTGCAGGGGTGAATCAGCCCCAGCATTTT,CASSQEAAGVNQPQHF